A selection of T cell receptor beta chains follows, all from one sample in a study of vaccination effects on CD4 cells after COVID-19. Generated by immunoSEQ multiplex PCR, the TCRdb table keeps only in-frame clones and is missing some. The repertoire consists of roughly 59,000 clones, with under 80% occurring once and the leading ten covering 2%. Their antigens remain unidentified. The sample consisted of CD4+ T cells from PBMCs cultured with HCoV-OC43 spike peptides, taken after COVID-19 vaccination. These receptors were obtained from a human donor who received a COVID-19 vaccine. The CDR3 runs from the conserved cysteine through the conserved F or W. The D gene is left open where the match is weak. Clone size is shown for a subset of rows, as once, few, many or a class of expanded clone.

J gene | clone size | V gene | D gene | CDR3 DNA | CDR3 protein
TRBJ2-1 | few | TRBV10-3 | TRBD2 | TGTGCCATCCAGGCGGGGGGATACAATGAGCAGTTCTTC | CAIQAGGYNEQFF
TRBJ2-4 | few | TRBV4-1 | . | TGCGCCAGCAGCCAAGTTGGGGTGGCGGGCATTCAGTACTTC | CASSQVGVAGIQYF
TRBJ1-1 | . | TRBV14 | . | TGTGCCAGCAGCCAGCGGGGTATGAACACTGAAGCTTTCTTT | CASSQRGMNTEAFF
TRBJ2-3 | . | TRBV5-1 | TRBD2 | TGCGCCAGCAGCCCCGCGGACGGCGCTAGCGGGGGCCACACAGATACGCAGTATTTT | CASSPADGASGGHTDTQYF
TRBJ2-2 | . | TRBV3-1/TRBV3-2 | TRBD1 | TGTGCCAGCAGCCAAACAGGGGTCTTCACCGGGGAGCTGTTTTTT | CASSQTGVFTGELFF
TRBJ2-2 | . | TRBV11-3 | TRBD2 | TGTGCCAGCAGCTTACCCGGGGGGACGGCTGGGGAGCTGTTTTTT | CASSLPGGTAGELFF
TRBJ1-2 | . | TRBV27 | TRBD1 | TGTGCCAGCAGTTTATCGAGGTCAGGGGGTGTCTATGGCTACACCTTC | CASSLSRSGGVYGYTF
TRBJ2-3 | once | TRBV6-5 | TRBD2 | TGTGCCAGCAGTTCCGGACGGCAGGGAGGGGATACGCAGTATTTT | CASSSGRQGGDTQYF
TRBJ2-1 | . | TRBV7-8 | . | TGTGCCAGCAGCTTAGGCCAGGGGTGGAGCTCCTACAATGAGCAGTTCTTC | CASSLGQGWSSYNEQFF
TRBJ1-5 | . | TRBV5-8 | TRBD1 | TGTGCCAGCAGCGATGACAGGGGAGGTGGGTTAGGAGGCAATCAGCCCCAGCATTTT | CASSDDRGGGLGGNQPQHF
TRBJ1-1 | few | TRBV29-1 | . | TGCAGCGTTGAATCAGGGAGGCCAGCTTTCTTT | CSVESGRPAFF
TRBJ2-5 | . | TRBV25-1 | . | TGTGCCAGCAGTGAATCGTCAGGGTGGAGGGAGACCCAGTACTTC | CASSESSGWRETQYF
TRBJ1-1 | . | TRBV18 | . | TGTGCCAGCTCACCAACTGGGGTGGGAATGAACACTGAAGCTTTCTTT | CASSPTGVGMNTEAFF
TRBJ2-6 | . | TRBV19 | . | TGTGCCAGTAGTTTAGACGGCCCCGTCCTGACTTTC | CASSLDGPVLTF
TRBJ2-2 | . | TRBV6-2/TRBV6-3 | . | TGTGCCAGCAGTTATTTGAACACCGGGGAGCTGTTTTTT | CASSYLNTGELFF
TRBJ1-1 | . | TRBV4-3 | TRBD1 | TGCGCCAGCAGCCAAGAGACGCAGGGGGGTGAAGCTTTCTTT | CASSQETQGGEAFF
TRBJ2-5 | . | TRBV2 | . | TGTGCCAGCAGCGGGACTTTAGCGTGGGGCCAGTACTTC | CASSGTLAWGQYF
TRBJ2-3 | . | TRBV27 | . | TGTGCCAGCAGCCCACGGGGCCAGGTAGAAGCAGATACGCAGTATTTT | CASSPRGQVEADTQYF
TRBJ1-2 | . | TRBV7-9 | . | TGTGCCAGCAGCCCCGCTGGGGCGAAACTCTATGGCTACACCTTC | CASSPAGAKLYGYTF
TRBJ2-1 | few | TRBV19 | . | TGTGCCAGTAGTAGGATGGACAGTACCTACAATGAGCAGTTCTTC | CASSRMDSTYNEQFF
TRBJ1-4 | few | TRBV12-3/TRBV12-4 | . | TGTGCCAGCGGGTCCGGAGGGGCGAGAGAACTGTTTTTT | CASGSGGARELFF
TRBJ2-3 | . | TRBV11-2 | . | TGTGCCAGCAGCTTAAGAAACCCCTTGGAGGATACGCAGTATTTT | CASSLRNPLEDTQYF
TRBJ1-1 | . | TRBV2 | TRBD1 | TGTGCCAGCTCGTGGACAGGGGCAGTGAATGAAGCTTTCTTT | CASSWTGAVNEAFF
TRBJ1-1 | . | TRBV5-8 | TRBD1 | TGTGCCAGCGGACCGCGGGACAGGGGCTTCTGGGCCACTGAAGCTTTCTTT | CASGPRDRGFWATEAFF
TRBJ1-4 | few | TRBV5-8 | TRBD1 | TGTGCCAGCAGAACCGGGACAGGGCTGACTAATGAAAAACTGTTTTTT | CASRTGTGLTNEKLFF
TRBJ1-2 | once | TRBV6-4 | . | TGTGCCAGCAGTGACACTCCCCAGGCCCTGGGGGGCTACACCTTC | CASSDTPQALGGYTF
TRBJ1-6 | . | TRBV28 | . | TGTGCCAGCAGTACAGGGACGCTGCAGCATTCACCCCTCCACTTT | CASSTGTLQHSPLHF
TRBJ2-1 | . | TRBV6-5 | . | TGTGCCAGCAGTTACTCCGACAGCCATGAGCAGTTCTTC | CASSYSDSHEQFF
TRBJ2-2 | . | TRBV7-2 | TRBD1 | TGTGCCAGCAGCCCTAGGGGGACAGGGGGGTACACCGGGGAGCTGTTTTTT | CASSPRGTGGYTGELFF
TRBJ2-6 | . | TRBV18 | TRBD1 | TGTGCCAGCTCACGGGACAGGGGACGATCTGGGGCCAACGTCCTGACTTTC | CASSRDRGRSGANVLTF
TRBJ1-5 | few | TRBV2 | . | TGTGCCAGCAGTGATAGGACAGCGAATCAGCCCCAGCATTTT | CASSDRTANQPQHF
TRBJ2-3 | . | TRBV4-1 | TRBD1 | TGCGCCAGCAGCCCGACAGGGCTCGCAGATACGCAGTATTTT | CASSPTGLADTQYF
TRBJ1-1 | . | TRBV5-4 | . | TGTGCCAGCAGCTTGGAGGGGGGCACTGAAGCTTTCTTT | CASSLEGGTEAFF
TRBJ2-6 | . | TRBV5-1 | . | TGCGCCAGCAGCTTGTGGGACTTCGGAAATTCTGGGGCCAACGTCCTGACTTTC | CASSLWDFGNSGANVLTF
TRBJ2-5 | . | TRBV24-1 | . | TGTGCCACCAGTGATCCGACATCACAAGAGACCCAGTACTTC | CATSDPTSQETQYF
TRBJ2-1 | . | TRBV5-1 | . | TGCGCCAGCACCCTCTCGATCCGCTCCTACAATGAGCAGTTCTTC | CASTLSIRSYNEQFF
TRBJ2-5 | . | TRBV5-1 | TRBD2 | TGCGCCAGCAGCTTGGCTAGCGGTGCGGAGACCCAGTACTTC | CASSLASGAETQYF
TRBJ1-3 | . | TRBV19 | . | TGTGCCAGTAGTAGGCGGCCCCTGCTGGAAGACACCATATATTTT | CASSRRPLLEDTIYF
TRBJ1-2 | . | TRBV6-5 | . | TGTGCCAGCAGTTACTCTGGGGGCGGCGGCTACACCTTC | CASSYSGGGGYTF
TRBJ1-4 | . | TRBV18 | . | TGTGCCAGCTCACCACCACCGGACCGCAGACATAATGAAAAACTGTTTTTT | CASSPPPDRRHNEKLFF
TRBJ1-1 | . | TRBV30 | . | TGTGCCTGGCACAGGGTTAAAGCCTTTATGAACACTGAAGCTTTCTTT | CAWHRVKAFMNTEAFF
TRBJ1-2 | . | TRBV10-2 | TRBD1 | TGCGCCAGCAGTGGGGCAGGGGGGAACTATGGCTACACCTTC | CASSGAGGNYGYTF
TRBJ2-3 | once | TRBV10-3 | . | TGTGCCATCAGCTCGGATAGCACAGATACGCAGTATTTT | CAISSDSTDTQYF
TRBJ1-6 | few | TRBV11-2 | TRBD1 | TGTGCCAGCAGCCCTAGACAGGGGACCTATAATTCACCCCTCCACTTT | CASSPRQGTYNSPLHF
TRBJ1-1 | . | TRBV11-1 | TRBD1 | TGTGCCAGCAGCCAAGGACAGGGTTTTGAAGCTTTCTTT | CASSQGQGFEAFF
TRBJ1-1 | . | TRBV19 | . | TGTGCCAGTAGTATTACCCAGGGCGCTGAAGCTTTCTTT | CASSITQGAEAFF
TRBJ1-5 | . | TRBV20-1 | . | TGCAGTGCTAGTCGGCCCCGGAGCAATCAGCCCCAGCATTTT | CSASRPRSNQPQHF
TRBJ2-5 | . | TRBV3-1/TRBV3-2 | TRBD2 | TGTGCCAGCAGCCAAGTGGCTTCGGGGGGTCCAAAAGAGACCCAGTACTTC | CASSQVASGGPKETQYF